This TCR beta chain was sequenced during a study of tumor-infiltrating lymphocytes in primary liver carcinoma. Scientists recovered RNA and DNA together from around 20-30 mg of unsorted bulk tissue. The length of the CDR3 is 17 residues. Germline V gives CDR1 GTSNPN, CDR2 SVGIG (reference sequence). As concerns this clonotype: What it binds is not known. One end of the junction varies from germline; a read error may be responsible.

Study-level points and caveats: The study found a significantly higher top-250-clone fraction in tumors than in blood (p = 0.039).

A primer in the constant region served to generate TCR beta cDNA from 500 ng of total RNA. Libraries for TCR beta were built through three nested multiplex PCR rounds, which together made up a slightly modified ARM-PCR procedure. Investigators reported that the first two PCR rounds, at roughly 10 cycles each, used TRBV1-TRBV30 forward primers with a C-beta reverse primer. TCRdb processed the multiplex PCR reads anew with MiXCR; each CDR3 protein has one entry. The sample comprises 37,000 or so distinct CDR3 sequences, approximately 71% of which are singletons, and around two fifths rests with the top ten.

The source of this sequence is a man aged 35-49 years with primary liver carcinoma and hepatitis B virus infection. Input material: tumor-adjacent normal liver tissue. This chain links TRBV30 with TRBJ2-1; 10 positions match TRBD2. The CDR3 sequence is CAWPATGTSDSYNEQFF. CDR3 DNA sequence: TGTGCCTGGCCCGCCACCGGGACTAGCGACTCCTACAACGAGCAGTTCTTC.